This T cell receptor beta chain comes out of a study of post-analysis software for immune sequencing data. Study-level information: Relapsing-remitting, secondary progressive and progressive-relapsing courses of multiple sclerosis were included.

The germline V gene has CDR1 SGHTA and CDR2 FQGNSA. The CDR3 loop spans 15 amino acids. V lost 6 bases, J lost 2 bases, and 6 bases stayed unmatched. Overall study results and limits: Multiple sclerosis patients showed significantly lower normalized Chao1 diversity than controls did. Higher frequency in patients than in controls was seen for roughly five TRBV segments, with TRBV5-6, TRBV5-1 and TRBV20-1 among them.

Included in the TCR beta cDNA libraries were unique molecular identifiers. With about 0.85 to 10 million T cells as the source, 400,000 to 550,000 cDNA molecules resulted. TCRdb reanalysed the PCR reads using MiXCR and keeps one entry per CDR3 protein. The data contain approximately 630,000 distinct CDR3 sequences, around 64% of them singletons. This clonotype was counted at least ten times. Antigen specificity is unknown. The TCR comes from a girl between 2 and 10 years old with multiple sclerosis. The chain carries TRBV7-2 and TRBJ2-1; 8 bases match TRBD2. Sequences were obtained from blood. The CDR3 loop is CASSLAGGTYNEQFF. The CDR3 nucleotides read TGTGCCAGCAGTCTAGCGGGTGGAACCTACAATGAGCAGTTCTTC.